This T cell receptor beta chain was identified in a study of cytomegalovirus exposure and HLA in healthy donors. Findings of the study overall: TCR association rates varied by HLA locus in a later analysis, with DRB1 highest and HLA-C lowest.

The study ran its PCR with 60 Vbeta and 13 Jbeta primers. Only in-frame clones appear in the TCRdb table, and some are missing; sequencing was by immunoSEQ multiplex PCR. Of roughly 200,000 clones listed, roughly 80% are singletons. As to this clone: Its antigen remains unidentified.

The sequenced sample was PBMCs. This receptor was identified in a man aged 45-60 years in good health and CMV-seronegative.

CDR3 nucleotides: TGTGCCAGTTGGGGACAGGGCAAATTTTACGAGCAGTACTTC. Translating it yields CASWGQGKFYEQYF. The chain employs TRBV28 and TRBJ2-7; 9 bases are shared with TRBD1. Germline values: CDR1 MDHEN, CDR2 SYDVKM. V shed 9 bases and J 4 bases; nucleotides not matched to a gene: 10. This CDR3 comprises 14 residues.